The T cell receptor (beta chain) under discussion was sequenced for a study of CD8 T cells in Susac syndrome. An input of roughly 0.5 to 1 ug of RNA was subjected to reverse transcription using random hexamers. Each CDR3 protein is one row after TCRdb ran MiXCR on the immunoSEQ multiplex PCR reads. The sample lists 51,000 or so distinct CDR3 sequences; roughly 93% were seen once. The individuals used as controls were healthy donors who had been matched for both age and sex. The sample taken for sequencing was CD8+ T cells from PBMCs. This receptor was taken from a human donor in good health.

The CDR3 sequence: CASSHDRGPYNEQFF. For the CDR3, the DNA is TGCGCCAGCAGCCACGACAGGGGACCTTACAATGAGCAGTTCTTC. The chain couples TRBV5-1 to TRBJ2-1; 8 positions match TRBD1. The length of the CDR3 is 15 residues. With 4 bases clipped from V and 4 bases from J, the junction kept 7 bases outside the gene matches. The germline V gene encodes CDR1 SGHRS and CDR2 YFSETQ.